This T cell receptor (beta chain) was captured by sequencing in a study of T cell changes during pregnancy in multiple sclerosis. Per germline, CDR1 SGDLS and CDR2 YYNGEE. The CDR3 contains 15 residues. V trimming: 4 bases; J trimming: 8 bases; junction bases outside the gene matches: 7. Assay used: immunoSEQ multiplex PCR; TCRdb lists only in-frame clones, some missing. This sample carries approximately 40,000 clones, around nine tenths of them seen once, and the ten largest clones take approximately 0.6%. This clone occurred a few times. V is TRBV9 and J is TRBJ1-6; 9 positions agree with TRBD1. This TCR came from a female donor with multiple sclerosis, enrolled in a pregnancy study. The sequences come from CD4+ T cells from peripheral blood mononuclear cells, collected before pregnancy. CDR3: CASSTSGQGHSPLHF. The CDR3 DNA sequence: TGTGCCAGCAGCACCTCGGGACAGGGACATTCACCCCTCCACTTT. The full variable domain, completed using reference TRBV9 and TRBJ1-6, is DSGVTQTPKHLITATGQRVTLRCSPRSGDLSVYWYQQSLDQGLQFLIQYYNGEERAKGNILERFSAQQFPDLHSELNLSSLELGDSALYFCASSTSGQGHSPLHFGNGTRLTVT.